This record concerns one T cell receptor beta chain sequence. What it binds is not known. The entry originates in a study of T cells in Graves' hyperthyroidism and ophthalmopathy. Study results and caveats: The majority of expanded thyroid clonotypes above 0.001 also appeared in blood.

The CDR3 is made up of 15 amino acids. The germline V gene has CDR1 SEHNR and CDR2 FQNEAQ (reference sequence). V gave up 7 bases and J gave up 0 bases; unmatched junction bases: 5. RNA transcripts gave rise to amplified TCR beta CDR3 regions. First-round RT-PCR of the TCR CDR3 relied on the HTBI primer set. TCRdb redid the calling of the multiplex PCR reads with MiXCR, one entry per CDR3 protein. This table holds 660,000 or so distinct CDR3 sequences, just under 45% found once. The receptor's source is an adult man with Graves' disease, either hyperthyroidism or ophthalmopathy (not recorded which). The sequenced sample consisted of peripheral blood or thyroid tissue (not recorded which). The chain has TRBV7-9 and TRBJ1-1, with 10 bases fitting TRBD1. CDR3 coding DNA: TGTGCCAGCAAACGGGACAGGGGCCTGAACACTGAAGCTTTCTTT. This sequence encodes CASKRDRGLNTEAFF.